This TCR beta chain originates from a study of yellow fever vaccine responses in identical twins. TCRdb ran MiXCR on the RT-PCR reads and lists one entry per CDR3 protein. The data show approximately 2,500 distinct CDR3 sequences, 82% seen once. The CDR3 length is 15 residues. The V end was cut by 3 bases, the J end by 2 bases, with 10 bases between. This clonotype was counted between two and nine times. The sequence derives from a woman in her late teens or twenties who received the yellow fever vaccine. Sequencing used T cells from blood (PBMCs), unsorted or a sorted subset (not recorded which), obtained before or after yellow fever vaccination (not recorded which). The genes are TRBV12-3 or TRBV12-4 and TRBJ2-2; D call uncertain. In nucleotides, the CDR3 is TGTGCCAGCAGTTTCGGGTTAGTCAACACCGGGGAGCTGTTTTTT. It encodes CASSFGLVNTGELFF.